This T cell receptor (beta chain) was recorded in a study of patients and donors after allogeneic stem cell transplantation. TCRdb fed the RT-PCR reads into MiXCR, producing one record per CDR3 protein. The sample consists of approximately 430,000 distinct CDR3 sequences, 16% of them appearing once. This clonotype has more than one count but fewer than ten. CDR3 length equals 19 residues. The V gene is TRBV21-1, the J gene TRBJ2-2; whether TRBD2, the table's D call, matches the DNA was not checked. TRBV21-1 is reported as a pseudogene. Sequenced sample: blood, either unsorted or a sorted T cell fraction (not recorded which). The receptor was derived from a human donor who was either an allogeneic HSCT recipient or a stem cell or donor lymphocyte infusion donor (not recorded which). It is not recorded whose cells these are; they may come from a transplant donor. The chain's CDR3 is CASRASSQREYPNTGELFF. For the CDR3, the DNA is TGTGCCAGCAGGGCCTCAAGTCAGCGGGAATACCCGAACACCGGGGAGCTGTTTTTT.